The rows below give T cell receptor beta chains drawn from one sample of a study of cytomegalovirus exposure and HLA in healthy donors. Measured with immunoSEQ multiplex PCR; TCRdb has only the in-frame clones, and not every one. In the table there are about 190,000 clones, more than 75% of which are singletons. The source material was PBMCs. The source is a woman between 18 and 29 years old in good health and CMV-seronegative. The CDR3 runs from the conserved cysteine through the conserved F or W. The D gene is left open where the match is weak. Not every row has a clone size; where given, it reads once, few, many or a size class.

J | D | V | size | DNA | CDR3
TRBJ2-5 | - | TRBV7-6 | - | TGTGCCAGCAGCTCGTCTTACAACCAAGAGACCCAGTACTTC | CASSSSYNQETQYF
TRBJ2-2 | TRBD1 | TRBV29-1 | - | TGCAGCGTGCTCGGGACAGGGGAAGACGGGGAGCTGTTTTTT | CSVLGTGEDGELFF
TRBJ2-3 | TRBD2 | TRBV7-3 | - | TGTGCCAGCAGCCCCCTAGCGGGAGGTAGCACAGATACGCAGTATTTT | CASSPLAGGSTDTQYF
TRBJ1-1 | TRBD1 | TRBV11-2 | few | TGTGCCAGCAGCCCAACCCCCCTACAGGGGGCGAACACTGAAGCTTTCTTT | CASSPTPLQGANTEAFF
TRBJ2-1 | TRBD2 | TRBV27 | - | TGTGCCAGCAGTTTACGGGCGGGGGGGTACAATGAGCAGTTCTTC | CASSLRAGGYNEQFF
TRBJ2-7 | - | TRBV27 | few | TGTGCCAGCAGCAAGAAGGGGGTTTCCTACGAGCAGTACTTC | CASSKKGVSYEQYF
TRBJ1-5 | - | TRBV5-1 | few | TGCGCCAGCAGCTTGGAACAGGGCAATCAGCCCCAGCATTTT | CASSLEQGNQPQHF
TRBJ2-2 | - | TRBV5-1 | - | TGCGCCAGCAGGACGGGAGCGAACACCGGGGAGCTGTTTTTT | CASRTGANTGELFF
TRBJ1-3 | TRBD1 | TRBV9 | - | TGTGCCAGCAGCGTAGCTACAGGGGGCGAGGGGCACTCTGGAAACACCATATATTTT | CASSVATGGEGHSGNTIYF
TRBJ2-7 | TRBD1 | TRBV7-3 | few | TGTGCCAGCAGTTGGGACAGGGGCGCCGAGCAGTACTTC | CASSWDRGAEQYF
TRBJ2-7 | TRBD1 | TRBV5-1 | - | TGCGCCAGCAGCGACAGGGATCCGGCTGAAGGCGAGCAGTACTTC | CASSDRDPAEGEQYF
TRBJ1-6 | TRBD1 | TRBV15 | - | TGTGCCACCAGCAGAGGATCACAGGGGCCTCGAGATAATTCACCCCTCCACTTT | CATSRGSQGPRDNSPLHF
TRBJ1-4 | - | TRBV7-9 | - | TGTTCCAGCAGCTTTCAGGGTTTCACTAATGAAAAACTGTTTTTT | CSSSFQGFTNEKLFF
TRBJ1-6 | TRBD1 | TRBV6-5 | - | TGTGCCAGCAGAACAGGGGGCAATTCACCCCTCCACTTT | CASRTGGNSPLHF
TRBJ1-5 | - | TRBV19 | once | TGTGCCAGTAGTATGACAGGTAGCAATCAGCCCCAGCATTTT | CASSMTGSNQPQHF
TRBJ2-5 | - | TRBV5-1 | - | TGCGCCAGCAGCTTGCCAGGGCAAGAGACCCAGTACTTC | CASSLPGQETQYF
TRBJ1-5 | TRBD1 | TRBV28 | - | TGTGCCAGCAGTGGCGGGGACAGGTTGGTCAATCAGCCCCAGCATTTT | CASSGGDRLVNQPQHF
TRBJ2-5 | TRBD2 | TRBV6-5 | - | TGTGCCAGCAGTTACGGGCGGGGGGGAGAGACCCAGTACTTC | CASSYGRGGETQYF
TRBJ2-7 | TRBD1 | TRBV11-2 | - | TGTGCCAGCAGCTGGGACAGACCGGGCTACGAGCAGTACTTC | CASSWDRPGYEQYF
TRBJ1-4 | - | TRBV18 | - | TGTGCCAGCTCACCACTTTCAGGGTCCAATGAAAAACTGTTTTTT | CASSPLSGSNEKLFF
TRBJ1-5 | - | TRBV6-6 | - | TGTGCCAGCAGTAAAGCCCAGGGGAATCAGCCCCAGCATTTT | CASSKAQGNQPQHF
TRBJ2-5 | TRBD2 | TRBV2 | - | TGTGCCAGCAGTGAACCAGGACTAGCGGGAGATGGAGAGACCCAGTACTTC | CASSEPGLAGDGETQYF
TRBJ2-3 | - | TRBV7-9 | - | TGTGCCAGCAGCTCGGACAGCAGCACAGATACGCAGTATTTT | CASSSDSSTDTQYF
TRBJ2-1 | TRBD2 | TRBV5-1 | - | TGCGCCAGCAGCCCGCCTACGGGTAGCGGGAGCGATGAGCAGTTCTTC | CASSPPTGSGSDEQFF
TRBJ2-7 | TRBD1 | TRBV28 | - | TGTGCCAGCAGTGGACAGGGAAAGGGGTCCTACGAGCAGTACTTC | CASSGQGKGSYEQYF
TRBJ1-1 | TRBD1 | TRBV7-9 | - | TGTTCCAGCAGCTTAGTAGGGTTGACAGGGGCTTTCTTT | CSSSLVGLTGAFF
TRBJ2-2 | - | TRBV6-1 | - | TGTGCCAGCACTCAGAGGGGGGGGCGCGGCGGGGAGCTGTTTTTT | CASTQRGGRGGELFF
TRBJ1-2 | TRBD1 | TRBV5-1 | - | TGCGCCAGCAGGTGGACAGGGGGAACATCGTATGGCTACACCTTC | CASRWTGGTSYGYTF
TRBJ2-1 | - | TRBV5-8 | - | TGTGCCAGCAGCTTGTACTGGTCGGGCAATGAGCAGTTCTTC | CASSLYWSGNEQFF
TRBJ2-5 | - | TRBV28 | - | TGTGCCAGCAGTTTGGGGGCTCGGGGTCAAGAGACCCAGTACTTC | CASSLGARGQETQYF
TRBJ2-5 | - | TRBV5-1 | once | TGCGCCAGCAGCTTAACGCTGACAGGAACTGGAGAGACCCAGTACTTC | CASSLTLTGTGETQYF
TRBJ1-1 | TRBD1 | TRBV7-9 | few | TGTTCCAGCAGCTCGGGACAGGGTGAAGCTTTCTTT | CSSSSGQGEAFF
TRBJ2-3 | - | TRBV27 | few | TGTGCCAGCAGTTCGGAGGGACCCCTCACAGATACGCAGTATTTT | CASSSEGPLTDTQYF
TRBJ2-5 | TRBD1 | TRBV25-1 | - | TGTGCCAGCAGTGAATGGACAGGGGGGGAGACCCAGTACTTC | CASSEWTGGETQYF
TRBJ2-7 | TRBD1 | TRBV29-1 | - | TGCAGCGGGGCCGGGGACAGGGAACCCTACGAGCAGTACTTC | CSGAGDREPYEQYF